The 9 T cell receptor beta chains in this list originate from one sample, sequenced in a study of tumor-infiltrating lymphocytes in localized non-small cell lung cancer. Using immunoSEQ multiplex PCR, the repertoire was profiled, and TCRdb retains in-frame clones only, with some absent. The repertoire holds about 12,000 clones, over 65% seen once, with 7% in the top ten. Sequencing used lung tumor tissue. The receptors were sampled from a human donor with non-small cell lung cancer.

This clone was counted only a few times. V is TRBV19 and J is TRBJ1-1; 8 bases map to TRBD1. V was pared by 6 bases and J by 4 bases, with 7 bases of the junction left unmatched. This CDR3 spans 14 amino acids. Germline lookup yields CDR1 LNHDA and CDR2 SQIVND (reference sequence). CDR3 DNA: TGTGCCAGTAGCCCTGGACAGGGTAGCACTGAAGCTTTCTTT. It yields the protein CASSPGQGSTEAFF.

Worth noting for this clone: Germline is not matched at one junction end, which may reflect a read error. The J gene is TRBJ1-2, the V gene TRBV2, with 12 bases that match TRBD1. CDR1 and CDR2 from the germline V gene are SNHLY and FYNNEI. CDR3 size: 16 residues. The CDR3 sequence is CASRPGQGARGAAVDF. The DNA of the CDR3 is TGTGCCAGCAGGCCGGGACAGGGGGCCCGGGGAGCGGCCGTGGACTTC. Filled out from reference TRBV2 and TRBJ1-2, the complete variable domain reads EPEVTQTPSHQVTQMGQEVILRCVPISNHLYFYWYRQILGQKVEFLVSFYNNEISEKSEIFDDQFSVERPDGSNFTLKIRSTKLEDSAMYFCASRPGQGARGAAVDFGSGTRLTVV.

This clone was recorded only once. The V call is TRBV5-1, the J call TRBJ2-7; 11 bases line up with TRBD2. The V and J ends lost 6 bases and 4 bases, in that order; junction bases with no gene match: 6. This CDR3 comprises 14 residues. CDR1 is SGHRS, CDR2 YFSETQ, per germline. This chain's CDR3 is CASTPGLAVYEQYF. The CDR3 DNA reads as TGCGCCAGCACTCCGGGACTAGCGGTTTACGAGCAGTACTTC.

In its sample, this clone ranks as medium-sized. CDR3 in amino acids: CASSSPLGSSGTDTQYF. In DNA, the CDR3 is TGTGCCAGCAGCAGTCCCTTGGGGTCTAGCGGAACAGATACGCAGTATTTT. The chain employs TRBV7-9 and TRBJ2-3; TRBD2 aligns across 7 bases. Germline V gene data show CDR1 as SEHNR and CDR2 as FQNEAQ (reference sequence). Germline trimming cut 5 bases from V and 3 bases from J; bases unmatched to any gene: 14. The CDR3 length is 17 residues.

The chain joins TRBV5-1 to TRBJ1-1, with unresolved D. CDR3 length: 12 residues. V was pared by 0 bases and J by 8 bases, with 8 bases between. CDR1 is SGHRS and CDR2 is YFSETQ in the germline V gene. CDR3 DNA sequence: TGCGCCAGCAGCTTGGAGTTAGGGGAAGCTTTCTTT. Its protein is CASSLELGEAFF.

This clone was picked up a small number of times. The CDR3 protein is CATIPLIPSTLNTEAFF. CDR3 coding DNA: TGTGCCACCATCCCACTCATCCCGAGCACGCTGAACACTGAAGCTTTCTTT. The rearrangement uses TRBV15 and TRBJ1-1; unclear D gene. V gave up 7 bases and J gave up 0 bases, with 21 bases separating them. This CDR3 is 17 amino acids long. Germline V gene lookup returns CDR1 LNHNV and CDR2 YYDKDF (reference sequence).

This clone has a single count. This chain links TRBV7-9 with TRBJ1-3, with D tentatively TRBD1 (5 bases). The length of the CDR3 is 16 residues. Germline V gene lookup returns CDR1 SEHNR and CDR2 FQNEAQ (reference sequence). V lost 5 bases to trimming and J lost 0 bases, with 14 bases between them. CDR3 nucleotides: TGTGCCAGCAGCCCAATGACAGTCCTCTCTGGAAACACCATATATTTT. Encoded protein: CASSPMTVLSGNTIYF.

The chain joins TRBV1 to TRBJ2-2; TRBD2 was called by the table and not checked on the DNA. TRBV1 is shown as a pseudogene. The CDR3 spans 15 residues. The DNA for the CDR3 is TGCACCAGCAACCTGCGGGGGGCCTACACCGGGGAGCTGTTTTTT. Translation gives CTSNLRGAYTGELFF.

The CDR3 DNA reads as TGTGCCATCAGTGAACCACAGGGGGTGAGCACAGATACGCAGTATTTT. Translation gives CAISEPQGVSTDTQYF. The genes are TRBV10-3 and TRBJ2-3; 8 positions agree with TRBD1. The ends lost 3 bases at V and 0 bases at J; junction bases unmatched: 5. The CDR3 spans 16 residues. CDR1 ENHRY and CDR2 SYGVKD come from the germline V gene.